This is a list of T cell receptor beta chains from one sample in a study of cytomegalovirus exposure and HLA in healthy donors. Clones were read by immunoSEQ multiplex PCR, and TCRdb kept only the in-frame ones, dropping some. The profile shows 170,000 or so clones, over 70% of them singletons. What was sequenced was PBMCs. The receptors derive from a woman in her 30s in good health and CMV-seropositive. Both conserved end residues are part of each CDR3. The D gene is left open where the match is weak. Rows may omit the clone size; those that give it use once, few, many or a size class.

clone size	V gene	D gene	J gene	CDR3 DNA	CDR3 protein
once	TRBV27	TRBD1	TRBJ2-7	TGTGCCAGCAGTTTACGACAGGGCACCTACGAGCAGTACTTC	CASSLRQGTYEQYF
NA	TRBV7-9	NA	TRBJ2-2	TGTGCCAGCAGCCCCCAGGGGGGTAACACCGGGGAGCTGTTTTTT	CASSPQGGNTGELFF
NA	TRBV5-1	NA	TRBJ2-3	TGCGCCAGCAGCTTACAAAATACGCAGTATTTT	CASSLQNTQYF
NA	TRBV7-2	NA	TRBJ2-7	TGTGCCAGCAGTTCTCTAGCCCCGAGGGAGCAGTACTTC	CASSSLAPREQYF
NA	TRBV27	NA	TRBJ2-3	TGTGCCAGCAGTTTCGGTGGGCAAAGCACAGATACGCAGTATTTT	CASSFGGQSTDTQYF
NA	TRBV28	NA	TRBJ1-2	TGTGCCAGCAGTTCACCGTCTCGGGGCTACACCTTC	CASSSPSRGYTF
few	TRBV5-1	NA	TRBJ1-3	TGCGCCAGCAGCTTGGAGGGGGTGAGGAACACCATATATTTT	CASSLEGVRNTIYF
NA	TRBV5-1	NA	TRBJ2-7	TGCGCCAGCAGCTTTGCCCTAGGGAGTACCGAGCAGTACTTC	CASSFALGSTEQYF
NA	TRBV5-4	TRBD2	TRBJ2-1	TGTGCCAGCAGCTTGGGGACTAGCGGGGGGTGGCGGGAGCAGTTCTTC	CASSLGTSGGWREQFF
NA	TRBV28	NA	TRBJ2-3	TGTGCCAGCAGTTTCCTCCTAGCAGGGGCTGCGGGTACAGATACGCAGTATTTT	CASSFLLAGAAGTDTQYF
NA	TRBV27	NA	TRBJ2-4	TGTGCCAGCAGTACCGTATACAGGGAGACTCTAGCCAAAAACATTCAGTACTTC	CASSTVYRETLAKNIQYF
NA	TRBV4-3	TRBD2	TRBJ2-3	TGCGCCAGCAGCCAATTCTCTCCTAGCGGACAAACGGGGACGCAGTATTTT	CASSQFSPSGQTGTQYF
NA	TRBV9	NA	TRBJ1-3	TGTGCCAGCAGCGTGGCCGGGATCTCTGGAAACACCATATATTTT	CASSVAGISGNTIYF
NA	TRBV11-2	NA	TRBJ2-7	TGTGCCAGCAGCTTAGATCGTTTTAGCGTAATCCACGAGCAGTACTTC	CASSLDRFSVIHEQYF
NA	TRBV19	NA	TRBJ2-1	TGTGCCAGTAGAGGGGGGGCATTCTCCTACAATGAGCAGTTCTTC	CASRGGAFSYNEQFF
NA	TRBV27	TRBD1	TRBJ1-1	TGTGCCAGCTGGACAGGGGGCACTGAAGCTTTCTTT	CASWTGGTEAFF
NA	TRBV9	TRBD1	TRBJ2-3	TGTGCCAGCAGCGCCGGACAGGGTGGCCCAGATACGCAGTATTTT	CASSAGQGGPDTQYF